Listed below are T cell receptor beta chains from one sample, sequenced in a study of T cell repertoires in cytomegalovirus infection. The antigens for these receptors are not known. TCRdb re-called the reads through MiXCR, storing one row per CDR3 protein. Of tens of thousands of distinct CDR3 sequences in the sample, roughly 20% were seen once. Sequencing was performed on CD8+ T cells from cultured PBMCs, taken from culture after CMV antigen stimulation. The receptors shown here come from a human donor in good health (CMV status not recorded). Some clones in this sample may be carry-over from other donors' samples. Both conserved end residues are part of each CDR3.

v_call cdr3_aa
TRBV7-6 CASSSSRTAANTQYF
TRBV7-2 CASSLGAGGGGNEQFF
TRBV5-6 CASSPRGIYEQYF
TRBV7-4 CASSSPRLPGTEAFF
TRBV5-4 CASSLARTGGLDEQYF
TRBV6-5 CASSYSNSPLHF
TRBV7-6 CASRLAGANEQFF
TRBV27 CASGQTGVIYEQYF
TRBV12-3/TRBV12-4 CASSPRAVSYEQYF
TRBV7-9 CASSLTPHSGSHYEQYF
TRBV7-2 CASSRAPDEQFF
TRBV23-1 CASSQSTFRGEAPGELFF
TRBV27 CASSSMFQGASYGYTF
TRBV7-6 CASSLAITGSPYEQYF
TRBV20-1 CSARDPGSPGALSSYNEQFF
TRBV5-8 CASSSNLGLGETQYF
TRBV6-1 CASSPGTGFHEQFF
TRBV7-8 CASSFPGDGGGNEQFF
TRBV20-1 CSAYNLAGRSSYNEQFF
TRBV19 CASSTGQGYTDTQYF
TRBV7-2 CASSPAGQGFVAGEKLFF
TRBV7-9 CASSFPGTYEQYF
TRBV7-2 CASSLFHVAALGGYEQYF
TRBV6-2/TRBV6-3 CASSYKRGSVYEQYF
TRBV7-9 CASSRWDLQETQYF
TRBV7-9 CASSSPRDTQYEQYF
TRBV7-9 CASSPAGITDTQYF
TRBV7-2 CASSLAETQYF
TRBV7-8 CASTPRGFSYEQYF
TRBV7-2 CASSLAGRPEAFF
TRBV27 CASSSGTSGRGTQYF
TRBV10-2 CASSESRGGADNEQFF
TRBV7-9 CASSQPWDSNYEQYF
TRBV7-8 CASSLVQPEAFF
TRBV7-1 CASSTAGGGYNEQFF
TRBV6-2/TRBV6-3 CASSYTLGVDTQYF
TRBV4-1 CASSPRTDINTEAFF
TRBV10-3 CAVTDSSYNSPLHF
TRBV6-2/TRBV6-3 CASSYSPEGGNTIYF
TRBV19 CASSIFGGALDEQFF
TRBV12-5 CASGLVMTGGITGELFF
TRBV7-2 CASSLGTYNEQFF
TRBV7-8 CASTKSGGVEAFF
TRBV27 CASSLDGGVYEQYF
TRBV19 CASSIRQGGEAFF